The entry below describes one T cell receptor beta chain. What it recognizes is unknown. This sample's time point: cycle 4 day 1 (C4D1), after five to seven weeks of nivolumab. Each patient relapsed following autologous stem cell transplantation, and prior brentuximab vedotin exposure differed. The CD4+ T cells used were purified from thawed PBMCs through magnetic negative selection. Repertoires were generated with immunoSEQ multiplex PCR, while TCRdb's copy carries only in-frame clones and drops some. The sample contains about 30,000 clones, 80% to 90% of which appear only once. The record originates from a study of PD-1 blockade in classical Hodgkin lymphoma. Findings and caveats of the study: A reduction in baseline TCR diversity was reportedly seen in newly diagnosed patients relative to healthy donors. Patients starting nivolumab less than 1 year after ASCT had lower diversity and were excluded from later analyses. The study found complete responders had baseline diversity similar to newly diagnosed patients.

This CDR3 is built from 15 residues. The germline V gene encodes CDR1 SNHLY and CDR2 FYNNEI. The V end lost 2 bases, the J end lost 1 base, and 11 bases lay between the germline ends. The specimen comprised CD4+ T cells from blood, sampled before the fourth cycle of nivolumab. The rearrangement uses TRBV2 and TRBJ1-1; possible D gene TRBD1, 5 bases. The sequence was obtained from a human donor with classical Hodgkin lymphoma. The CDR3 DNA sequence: TGTGCCAGCAGTGAAATGGGGGGAGGGAACACTGAAGCTTTCTTT. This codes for CASSEMGGGNTEAFF. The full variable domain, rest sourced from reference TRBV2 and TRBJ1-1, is EPEVTQTPSHQVTQMGQEVILRCVPISNHLYFYWYRQILGQKVEFLVSFYNNEISEKSEIFDDQFSVERPDGSNFTLKIRSTKLEDSAMYFCASSEMGGGNTEAFFGQGTRLTVV.